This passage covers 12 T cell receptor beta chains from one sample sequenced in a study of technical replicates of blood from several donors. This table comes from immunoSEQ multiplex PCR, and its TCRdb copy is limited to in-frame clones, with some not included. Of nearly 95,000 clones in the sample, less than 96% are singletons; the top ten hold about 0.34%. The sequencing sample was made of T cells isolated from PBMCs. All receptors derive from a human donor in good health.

CDR3 nucleotides: TGTGCCAGCAGTTACAGGGTAGCGGGAGACACCGGGGAGCTGTTTTTT. It is translated as CASSYRVAGDTGELFF. The rearrangement joins TRBV6-5 to TRBJ2-2; TRBD2 agrees at 9 bases. This CDR3 has 16 amino acids. The germline V gene has CDR1 MNHEY and CDR2 SVGAGI. Trimming removed 2 bases from V and 3 bases from J; junction bases left unmatched: 4.

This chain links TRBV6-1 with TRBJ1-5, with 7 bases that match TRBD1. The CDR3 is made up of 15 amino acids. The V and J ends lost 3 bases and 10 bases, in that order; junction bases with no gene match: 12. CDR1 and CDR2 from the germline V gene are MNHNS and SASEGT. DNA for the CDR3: TGTGCCAGCAGTGAGCGACAGGGCCCGTTGAGCCCCCAGCATTTT. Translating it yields CASSERQGPLSPQHF.

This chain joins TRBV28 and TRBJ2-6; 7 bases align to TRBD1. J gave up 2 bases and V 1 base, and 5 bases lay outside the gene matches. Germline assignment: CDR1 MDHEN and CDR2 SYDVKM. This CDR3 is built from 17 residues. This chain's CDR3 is CASSLYRGGAGANVLTF. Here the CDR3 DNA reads TGTGCCAGCAGTTTATACAGGGGTGGAGCTGGGGCCAACGTCCTGACTTTC.

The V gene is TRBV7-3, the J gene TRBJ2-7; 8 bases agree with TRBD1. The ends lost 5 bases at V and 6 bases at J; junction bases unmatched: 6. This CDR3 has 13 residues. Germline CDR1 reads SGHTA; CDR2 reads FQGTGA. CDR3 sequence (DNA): TGTGCCAGCAGCCCGACAGGGGAAGGCGAGCAGTACTTC. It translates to CASSPTGEGEQYF.

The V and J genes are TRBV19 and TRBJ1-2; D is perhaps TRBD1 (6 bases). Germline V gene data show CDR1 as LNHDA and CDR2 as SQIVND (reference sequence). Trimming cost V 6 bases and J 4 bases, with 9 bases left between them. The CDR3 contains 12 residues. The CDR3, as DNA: TGTGCCAGTAGGGACAGTCCCTATGGCTACACCTTC. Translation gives CASRDSPYGYTF.

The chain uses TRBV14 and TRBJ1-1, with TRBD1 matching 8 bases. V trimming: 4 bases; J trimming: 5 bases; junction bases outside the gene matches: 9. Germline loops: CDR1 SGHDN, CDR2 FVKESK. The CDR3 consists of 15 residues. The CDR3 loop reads CASSPPPTGGTEAFF. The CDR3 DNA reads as TGTGCCAGCAGCCCACCCCCTACAGGGGGGACTGAAGCTTTCTTT.

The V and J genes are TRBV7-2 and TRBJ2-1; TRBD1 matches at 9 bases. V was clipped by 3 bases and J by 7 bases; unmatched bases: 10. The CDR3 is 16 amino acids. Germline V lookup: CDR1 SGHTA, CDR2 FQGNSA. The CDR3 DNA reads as TGTGCCAGCAGCTTGCAGCCGGGACAGGGATCGAATGAGCAGTTCTTC. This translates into CASSLQPGQGSNEQFF.

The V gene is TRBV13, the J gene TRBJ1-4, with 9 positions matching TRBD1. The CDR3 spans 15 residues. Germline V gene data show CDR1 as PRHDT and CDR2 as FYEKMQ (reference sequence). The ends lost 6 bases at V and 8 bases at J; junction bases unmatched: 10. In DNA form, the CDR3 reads TGTGCCAGCAGTCGTATGGACAGGGGAGGGGAAAAACTGTTTTTT. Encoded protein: CASSRMDRGGEKLFF.

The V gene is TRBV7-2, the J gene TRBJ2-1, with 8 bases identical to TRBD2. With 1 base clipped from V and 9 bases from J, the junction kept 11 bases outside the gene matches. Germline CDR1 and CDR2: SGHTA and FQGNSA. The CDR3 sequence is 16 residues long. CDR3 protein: CASSLVPAGARSEQFF. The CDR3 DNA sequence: TGTGCCAGCAGCTTAGTCCCAGCGGGAGCACGCAGTGAGCAGTTCTTC.

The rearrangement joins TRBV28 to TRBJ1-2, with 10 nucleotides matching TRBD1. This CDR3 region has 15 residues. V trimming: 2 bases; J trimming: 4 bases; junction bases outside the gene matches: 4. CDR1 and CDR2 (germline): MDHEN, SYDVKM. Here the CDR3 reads CASSLRDRGPYGYTF. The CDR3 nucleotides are TGTGCCAGCAGTTTACGGGACAGGGGTCCCTATGGCTACACCTTC.

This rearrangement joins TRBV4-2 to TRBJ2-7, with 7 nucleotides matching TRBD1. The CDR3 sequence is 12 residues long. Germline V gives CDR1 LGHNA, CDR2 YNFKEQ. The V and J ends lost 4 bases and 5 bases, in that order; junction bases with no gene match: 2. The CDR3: CASSRDRDEQYF. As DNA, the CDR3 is TGTGCCAGCAGCCGCGACAGGGACGAGCAGTACTTC.

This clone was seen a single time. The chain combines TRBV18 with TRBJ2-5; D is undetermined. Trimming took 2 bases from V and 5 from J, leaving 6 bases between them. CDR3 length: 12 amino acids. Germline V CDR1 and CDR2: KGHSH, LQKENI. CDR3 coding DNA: TGTGCCAGCTCACCAATCGGGGAGACCCAGTACTTC. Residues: CASSPIGETQYF. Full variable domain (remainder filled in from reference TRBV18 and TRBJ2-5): NAGVMQNPRHLVRRRGQEARLRCSPMKGHSHVYWYRQLPEEGLKFMVYLQKENIIDESGMPKERFSAEFPKEGPSILRIQQVVRGDSAAYFCASSPIGETQYFGPGTRLLVL.